The 5 T cell receptor beta chains below come from one sample, sequenced in a study of blood T cell repertoires in COVID-19. Generated by immunoSEQ multiplex PCR, the TCRdb table keeps only in-frame clones and is missing some. The table has around 40,000 clones, 65% to 90% seen once. Sequenced material: peripheral blood. Source of these receptors: a human donor in a cohort sampled during active COVID-19.

The V gene is TRBV7-8, the J gene TRBJ1-4, with TRBD1 as a possible D gene (5 bases). Per germline, CDR1 SGHVS and CDR2 FQNEAQ. Trimming removed 1 base at V and 8 bases at J, with 14 bases between. CDR3 length: 15 residues. The CDR3 here is CASSLGAGNVEKLFF. DNA for the CDR3: TGTGCCAGCAGCTTAGGGGCAGGGAATGTCGAAAAACTGTTTTTT.

The V call is TRBV7-2, the J call TRBJ1-1; tentatively, D is TRBD1 (6 bases). From germline, CDR1 is SGHTA and CDR2 FQGNSA. CDR3 length: 15 amino acids. Trimming took off 5 bases at V and 6 bases at J, with 19 bases between the two ends. CDR3 nucleotides: TGTGCCAGCAGCATATCACAGGGTGCGGGCGCTGAAGCTTTCTTT. This sequence encodes CASSISQGAGAEAFF.

This clone appeared once. The chain is built from TRBV30 and TRBJ1-2; 9 bases are a match to TRBD1. The CDR3 is 13 residues long. CDR1 is GTSNPN and CDR2 is SVGIG in the germline V gene (reference sequence). J lost 7 bases, V lost 2 bases, and 5 bases had no gene match. CDR3 in DNA: TGTGCCTGGAGTCCTGGGACAGGGTCTGGCTACACCTTC. Its translation is CAWSPGTGSGYTF.

The genes are TRBV7-2 and TRBJ2-2, with 9 nucleotides matching TRBD1. This CDR3 has 19 amino acids. Germline V gene lookup returns CDR1 SGHTA and CDR2 FQGNSA. Trimming removed 5 bases from V and 0 bases from J; junction bases left unmatched: 13. CDR3 coding DNA: TGTGCCAGCAGCCACCCCCCATGGGGACAGGGAACGAACACCGGGGAGCTGTTTTTT. It is translated as CASSHPPWGQGTNTGELFF.

This clone was observed once. The chain recombines TRBV10-2 with TRBJ2-6; 9 nucleotides match TRBD2. The CDR3 loop spans 19 amino acids. Germline lookup yields CDR1 WSHSY and CDR2 SAAADI. V trimming: 6 bases; J trimming: 1 base; junction bases outside the gene matches: 13. CDR3 region: CASREERLAASSGANVLTF. The CDR3 DNA follows: TGCGCCAGCAGGGAGGAGCGACTAGCGGCTAGTTCTGGGGCCAACGTCCTGACTTTC.